These 14 T cell receptor beta chains came from one sample sequenced in a study of PD-L1 blockade in urothelial cancer. Time point denoted: pretreatment peripheral blood. Repertoires were generated with immunoSEQ multiplex PCR, while TCRdb's copy carries only in-frame clones and drops some. This sample has tens of thousands of clones; around four fifths occur once, and the top ten carry approximately 2%. Material: PBMCs, obtained around atezolizumab (anti-PD-L1) treatment. These receptors were collected from a man aged 50 to 60 with urothelial cancer.

The J gene is TRBJ2-7, the V gene TRBV23-1; 7 nucleotides align to TRBD2. TRBV23-1 is an ORF, and what it does is uncertain. There are 16 residues in the CDR3. V lost 4 bases to trimming and J lost 3 bases; unmatched junction nucleotides: 12. This CDR3 reads CASSLQTSRAYYEQYF. CDR3 coding DNA: TGCGCCAGCAGTCTCCAGACTAGCCGAGCCTACTACGAGCAGTACTTC.

There are a few counts of this clone. The genes are TRBV6-6 and TRBJ1-1, with 7 nucleotides matching TRBD1. The CDR3 extends over 13 amino acids. The germline gives CDR1 MNHNY, CDR2 SVGAGI (reference sequence). The CDR3 protein is CAGLDRPNTEAFF. The CDR3 coding sequence is TGTGCAGGCCTGGACAGGCCGAACACTGAAGCTTTCTTT.

The chain recombines TRBV6-6 with TRBJ1-5; D gene unclear. This CDR3 has 14 amino acids. Trimming shortened V by 6 bases and J by 10 bases, and 19 bases separated the two germline ends. Germline V gene lookup returns CDR1 MNHNY and CDR2 SVGAGI (reference sequence). In DNA form, the CDR3 reads TGTGCCAGCAGCCACGGCCCCACGAGCGGACCCCAGCATTTT. As protein: CASSHGPTSGPQHF.

The rearrangement joins TRBV30 to TRBJ1-3; D is ambiguous. The CDR3 length is 17 residues. The germline V and J ends were trimmed by 0 bases and 2 bases, with 17 bases remaining between them. Germline CDR1 and CDR2: GTSNPN and SVGIG (reference sequence). CDR3 coding DNA: TGTGCCTGGAGTGTCCTTCCGGCGGGGTTGGCTGGAAACACCATATATTTT. Amino acid sequence: CAWSVLPAGLAGNTIYF. The whole variable domain, filled in from reference TRBV30 and TRBJ1-3, reads SQTIHQWPATLVQPVGSPLSLECTVEGTSNPNLYWYRQAAGRGLQLLFYSVGIGQISSEVPQNLSASRPQDRQFILSSKKLLLSDSGFYLCAWSVLPAGLAGNTIYFGEGSWLTVV.

This clone is medium-sized. This rearrangement joins TRBV6-4 to TRBJ2-3; 10 nucleotides line up with TRBD2. CDR3 length: 15 amino acids. Germline CDR1 and CDR2: MRHNA and SNTAGT. Unmatched junction bases numbered 1, after V lost 2 bases and J lost 2 bases. The CDR3 sequence is CASSDSGGATDTQYF. CDR3 nucleotide sequence: TGTGCCAGCAGTGACAGCGGGGGGGCCACAGATACGCAGTATTTT.

The chain combines TRBV7-2 with TRBJ1-1, with D perhaps TRBD1 (6 bases). The V gene's germline CDR1 is SGHTA and CDR2 FQGNSA. Trimming cost V 3 bases and J 2 bases, with 19 bases left between them. The CDR3 covers 17 residues. The CDR3 DNA is TGTGCCAGCAGCTTGAACGTAAACAGGGCCATAAACACTGAAGCTTTCTTT. Residues: CASSLNVNRAINTEAFF.

About this clone itself: A junction boundary mismatches the germline segment, possibly from a read error. Other DNA sequences in this specimen translate into the identical CDR3. This sequence joins TRBV7-8 and TRBJ1-2; D not certain. CDR3 length equals 14 residues. In germline, CDR1 is SGHVS, CDR2 FQNEAQ. Written as DNA, the CDR3 is TGCGCCAGCAGCTTAGATTCCGGGAACTATGGCTACACCTTC. Translation gives CASSLDSGNYGYTF. The full variable domain, in which reference TRBV7-8 and TRBJ1-2 provide the parts outside the CDR3, is GAGVSQSPRYKVAKRGQDVALRCDPISGHVSLFWYQQALGQGPEFLTYFQNEAQLDKSGLPSDRFFAERPEGSVSTLKIQRTQQEDSAVYLCASSLDSGNYGYTFGSGTRLTVV.

The chain carries TRBV7-2 and TRBJ1-4; possibly TRBD1 for D (5 bases). The CDR3 covers 18 residues. Germline V gives CDR1 SGHTA, CDR2 FQGNSA. Trimming removed 3 bases at V and 0 bases at J, with 17 bases between. The CDR3 here is CASSFGSGVHATNEKLFF. The CDR3 nucleotides are TGTGCCAGCAGCTTTGGTTCGGGGGTACATGCAACTAATGAAAAACTGTTTTTT.

This chain connects TRBV27 to TRBJ1-2; D is possibly TRBD1 (5 bases). With 6 bases removed from V and 6 bases from J, the gap between germline ends came to 20 bases. CDR1 and CDR2 from the germline V gene are MNHEY and SMNVEV (reference sequence). The CDR3 is 15 residues long. The CDR3 DNA reads as TGTGCCAGCAGCCCTGCGTGGGCAGGGTCGAATGGCTACACCTTC. Translation: CASSPAWAGSNGYTF.

V is TRBV2 and J is TRBJ1-2; D gene unclear. V lost 6 bases and J lost 3, with 8 bases in between. Germline loops: CDR1 SNHLY, CDR2 FYNNEI. The CDR3 extends over 12 amino acids. The CDR3 spells CASSPDYYGYTF. As DNA, the CDR3 is TGTGCCAGCAGCCCCGACTACTATGGCTACACCTTC.

This clone has a handful of counts. The chain's CDR3 is CASSLTGYNQPQHF. In DNA form, the CDR3 reads TGTGCCAGCAGTTTAACAGGGTACAATCAGCCCCAGCATTTT. The chain joins TRBV27 to TRBJ1-5; D may be TRBD1 (6 bases). The V gene lost 2 bases and the J gene lost 3 bases, with 8 bases spanning the gap. The CDR3 is 14 amino acids. Germline CDR1 and CDR2: MNHEY and SMNVEV (reference sequence).

CDR3 amino acids: CASSGRIAGAYNEQFF. The CDR3 coding sequence is TGTGCCAGCAGCGGACGCATAGCGGGGGCGTACAATGAGCAGTTCTTC. V is TRBV9 and J is TRBJ2-1, with TRBD2 matching over 9 bases. Germline values: CDR1 SGDLS, CDR2 YYNGEE. Trimming took 3 bases from V and 4 from J; bases not matched to a gene: 8. The CDR3 is 16 amino acids.

This rearrangement joins TRBV5-8 to TRBJ2-3; a possible D gene is TRBD2 (6 bases). CDR1 is SGHTS, CDR2 YDEGEE, per germline. The CDR3 contains 15 residues. The germline V and J ends were trimmed by 5 bases and 1 base, with 14 bases remaining between them. Here the CDR3 DNA reads TGTGCCAGCAGTCTTGGCGGGGTCGGCACAGATACGCAGTATTTT. Amino acids: CASSLGGVGTDTQYF. Full variable domain (missing parts from reference TRBV5-8 and TRBJ2-3): EAGVTQSPTHLIKTRGQQATLRCSPISGHTSVYWYQQALGLGLQFLLWYDEGEERNRGNFPPRFSGRQFPNYSSELNVNALELEDSALYLCASSLGGVGTDTQYFGPGTRLTVL.

In its sample, this clone was seen once. The chain is built from TRBV5-1 and TRBJ2-3; TRBD2 is a possible D gene (6 bases). Germline CDR1 and CDR2: SGHRS and YFSETQ. V was trimmed by 0 bases and J by 0 bases, leaving 17 bases between them. This CDR3 has 18 residues. CDR3 residues: CASSLGPLADASTDTQYF. The CDR3 DNA reads as TGCGCCAGCAGCTTGGGCCCACTAGCAGATGCTAGCACAGATACGCAGTATTTT.